A single sample is the source of the 10 T cell receptor beta chains below, sequenced in a study of cytomegalovirus exposure and HLA in healthy donors. The study ran its PCR with 60 Vbeta and 13 Jbeta primers. Profiled with immunoSEQ multiplex PCR; TCRdb holds only in-frame clones, not every one. The repertoire holds over 120,000 clones, with 65% to 85% as singletons. Sequenced input: PBMCs. The receptors were sampled from a male donor in good health and CMV-seronegative.

The rearrangement uses TRBV5-1 and TRBJ1-4, with no clear D. Germline CDR1 reads SGHRS; CDR2 reads YFSETQ. This CDR3 comprises 14 residues. The germline V and J ends were trimmed by 0 bases and 0 bases, with 3 bases remaining between them. The DNA of the CDR3 is TGCGCCAGCAGCTTGGATACAACTAATGAAAAACTGTTTTTT. It translates to CASSLDTTNEKLFF.

The rearrangement joins TRBV11-2 to TRBJ1-1; D is possibly TRBD1 (6 bases). With 7 bases removed from V and 7 bases from J, the gap between germline ends came to 13 bases. This CDR3 has 12 amino acids. Germline values: CDR1 SGHAT, CDR2 FQNNGV. CDR3: CASNKRGSEAFF. In DNA form, the CDR3 reads TGTGCCAGCAATAAGAGGGGGAGTGAAGCTTTCTTT.

This clone appeared a few times. V is TRBV19 and J is TRBJ1-3; D perhaps matches TRBD1 (6 bases). Germline CDR1 LNHDA, CDR2 SQIVND (reference sequence). With 7 bases removed from V and 0 bases from J, the gap between germline ends came to 16 bases. The CDR3 runs 16 residues. The chain's CDR3 is CASKPRGSDSGNTIYF. The CDR3 DNA sequence: TGTGCCAGTAAGCCCAGGGGTAGCGACTCTGGAAACACCATATATTTT.

The V and J genes are TRBV15 and TRBJ1-2, with TRBD1 identical over 7 bases. In germline, CDR1 is LNHNV, CDR2 YYDKDF (reference sequence). V shed 5 bases, J shed 2 bases, and the junction held 11 bases outside the gene matches. This CDR3 has 16 amino acids. Written as DNA, the CDR3 is TGTGCCACCAGCTCCATGGGGACAGTTATCAACTATGGCTACACCTTC. Translated: CATSSMGTVINYGYTF.

This rearrangement joins TRBV5-1 to TRBJ2-3, with 8 bases that match TRBD1. Germline CDR1 reads SGHRS; CDR2 reads YFSETQ. V shed 0 bases and J 2 bases; nucleotides not matched to a gene: 2. The CDR3 covers 15 residues. In DNA, the CDR3 is TGCGCCAGCAGCTTGGCAGGGGGCCTCACAGATACGCAGTATTTT. Residues: CASSLAGGLTDTQYF.

This rearrangement joins TRBV29-1 to TRBJ2-1, with D possibly TRBD2 on 5 matching bases. The V end lost 7 bases, the J end lost 5 bases, and 9 bases lay between the germline ends. CDR3 length: 11 amino acids. The V gene's germline CDR1 is SQVTM and CDR2 ANQGSEA. CDR3: CSGGPHNEQFF. The CDR3 DNA follows: TGCAGCGGAGGGCCACACAATGAGCAGTTCTTC.

The rearrangement links TRBV7-6 to TRBJ1-5; D remains unclear. V dropped 2 bases and J dropped 0 bases, with 8 bases sitting between them. This CDR3 is 15 amino acids long. Germline V CDR1 and CDR2: SGHVS, FNYEAQ. CDR3 DNA sequence: TGTGCCAGCAGCTTAAGCGGTCTTAGCAATCAGCCCCAGCATTTT. Translated, it gives CASSLSGLSNQPQHF.

The chain combines TRBV9 with TRBJ2-7; TRBD1 matches 9 bases. The CDR3 length is 16 residues. The J segment lost 4 bases and the V segment lost 3 bases, leaving 11 bases of the junction unmatched. Germline loops: CDR1 SGDLS, CDR2 YYNGEE. CDR3 amino acids: CASSAGTGTGTYEQYF. The CDR3 bases are TGTGCCAGCAGCGCCGGTACTGGGACAGGGACATACGAGCAGTACTTC.

The chain joins TRBV9 to TRBJ1-2; 7 bases are a match to TRBD1. This CDR3 spans 12 amino acids. Germline-derived CDR1 and CDR2 are SGDLS and YYNGEE. J lost 8 bases, V lost 3 bases, and 4 bases had no gene match. CDR3 in DNA: TGTGCCAGCAGCGCAGGGGGGTTCGGCTACACCTTC. Residues: CASSAGGFGYTF.

The CDR3 region is CASSYVDLTGNTEAFF. The CDR3 nucleotides read TGCGCCAGCAGTTATGTTGACCTTACAGGGAACACTGAAGCTTTCTTT. This chain uses TRBV5-1 with TRBJ1-1; D is possibly TRBD1 (5 bases). CDR3 size: 16 residues. Trimming left V 5 bases short and J 1 base short, with 18 bases between. Germline CDR1 is SGHRS and CDR2 is YFSETQ.